The source of this T cell receptor (beta chain) is a study of molecular identifiers for immune sequencing clone quantification. Each CDR3 protein is one row after TCRdb ran MiXCR on the PCR reads. The sample shows roughly 86,000 distinct CDR3 sequences, around a fifth of them seen only once. CDR1 is LNHDA and CDR2 is SQIVND in the germline V gene (reference sequence). The CDR3 runs 15 residues. V dropped 7 bases and J dropped 3; count of bases not matched to a gene: 4. Sequenced input: naive CD8+ T cells from blood, with Jurkat cell RNA spiked in. This sample's subset: FACS-sorted CD8+CD4-CCR7+CD45RA+ naive T cells. The rearrangement joins TRBV19 to TRBJ2-1; 12 positions match TRBD2. This TCR was sampled from a human donor in good health. Some libraries in this study had Jurkat cell RNA spiked in. The CDR3 nucleotides are TGTGCCAGTAAAATACTAGCGGGGGGCTACAATGAGCAGTTCTTC. Translated, it gives CASKILAGGYNEQFF.